The 27 T cell receptor beta chains presented below share a single source sample, sequenced in a study of OX40 agonist ivuxolimab in advanced cancers. This table comes from immunoSEQ multiplex PCR, and its TCRdb copy is limited to in-frame clones, with some not included. The sample contains about 29,000 clones, over 90% of which appear only once. The sequenced sample was CD4+ or CD8+ T cells sorted from blood, obtained in a trial of the OX40 agonist ivuxolimab. These receptor sequences come from an adult with an advanced solid tumor such as melanoma, head and neck, liver or kidney cancer.

The gene calls are TRBV7-2 and TRBJ2-7; 11 bases are shared with TRBD1. Germline V gene data show CDR1 as SGHTA and CDR2 as FQGNSA. The ends lost 2 bases at V and 1 base at J; junction bases unmatched: 10. The CDR3 totals 18 residues. DNA of the CDR3: TGTGCCAGCAGCTTATTTGACCGCGGGACAGGGGGGTCCTACGAGCAGTACTTC. Amino acids: CASSLFDRGTGGSYEQYF.

For the CDR3, the DNA is TGTGCCAGCAGTCCGTGGCGGAATACTCAAGAGACCCAGTACTTC. Amino acids: CASSPWRNTQETQYF. The V call is TRBV27, the J call TRBJ2-5; D not certain. V was pared by 5 bases and J by 2 bases, with 15 bases between. This CDR3 contains 15 residues. The germline V gene encodes CDR1 MNHEY and CDR2 SMNVEV (reference sequence).

The chain recombines TRBV7-3 with TRBJ2-1; D perhaps matches TRBD2 (6 bases). CDR1 is SGHTA and CDR2 is FQGTGA in the germline V gene. Trimming stripped 0 bases from V and 6 bases from J, with 15 bases between. The CDR3 has 16 residues. Written as DNA, the CDR3 is TGTGCCAGCAGCTTAACTCCGGGACTGACATTCAATGAGCAGTTCTTC. Its translation: CASSLTPGLTFNEQFF.

The J gene is TRBJ2-7, the V gene TRBV25-1, with 10 bases lining up with TRBD2. The V gene end was trimmed by 3 bases and the J gene end by 1 base; junction bases not matched to a gene: 3. This CDR3 has 15 residues. The germline CDR1 and CDR2 sequences are MGHDK and SYGVNS. CDR3 in amino acids: CASSESSGGSYEQYF. The CDR3 bases are TGTGCCAGCAGTGAGTCTAGCGGGGGATCCTACGAGCAGTACTTC.

Written as DNA, the CDR3 is TGTGCCAGCAGTCTGGACAGGGGGGCCTCCTACGAGCAGTACTTC. Encoded protein: CASSLDRGASYEQYF. The chain combines TRBV6-5 with TRBJ2-7; 10 bases agree with TRBD1. Germline CDR1 is MNHEY and CDR2 is SVGAGI. The CDR3 spans 15 residues. V lost 5 bases, J lost 0 bases, and 4 bases stayed unmatched.

The chain employs TRBV5-1 and TRBJ2-5; possibly TRBD2 for D (5 bases). V was shortened by 4 bases and J by 3 bases, with 10 bases between the two germline ends. The CDR3 runs 13 residues. Germline CDR1 and CDR2: SGHRS and YFSETQ. The DNA for the CDR3 is TGCGCCAGCAGCCGGACGCGGGAAGAGACCCAGTACTTC. The encoded protein is CASSRTREETQYF.

The chain uses TRBV27 and TRBJ2-7; D is possibly TRBD2 (5 bases). Germline V gene lookup returns CDR1 MNHEY and CDR2 SMNVEV (reference sequence). Trimming took off 8 bases at V and 1 base at J, with 12 bases between the two ends. The CDR3 totals 13 residues. The CDR3 loop is CASGPGISYEQYF. The CDR3 DNA is TGTGCCAGCGGGCCCGGGATTTCCTACGAGCAGTACTTC.

V gene TRBV7-9 combines with J gene TRBJ2-2, with 7 positions matching TRBD1. The CDR3 is made up of 14 amino acids. Germline V gives CDR1 SEHNR, CDR2 FQNEAQ (reference sequence). V dropped 7 bases and J dropped 5; count of bases not matched to a gene: 7. The CDR3 region is CASIRQGRTGELFF. The CDR3 bases are TGTGCCAGCATCCGACAGGGAAGGACCGGGGAGCTGTTTTTT.

There are a few counts of this clone. Other DNA sequences of this sample code for an identical CDR3. The J gene is TRBJ1-1, the V gene TRBV4-1; tentative D call: TRBD1 (6 bases). V was clipped by 0 bases and J by 2 bases, with 10 bases between them. Germline V gives CDR1 MGHRA, CDR2 YSYEKL. CDR3 length: 15 amino acids. Here the CDR3 reads CASSQEGAGNTEAFF. The CDR3 DNA reads TGCGCCAGCAGCCAAGAGGGGGCAGGTAACACTGAAGCTTTCTTT.

The rearrangement joins TRBV18 to TRBJ1-5; maybe TRBD1 (6 bases). Germline CDR1 reads KGHSH; CDR2 reads LQKENI. The CDR3 contains 15 residues. V lost 6 bases, J lost 4 bases, and 16 bases lay in between. The CDR3 DNA sequence: TGTGCCAGCTCTCTTGAAGGACAGAAGAATCAGCCCCAGCATTTT. Translation gives CASSLEGQKNQPQHF.

DNA for the CDR3: TGTGCCAGCAGCGGCCGTGATAGTAGTTCCTACGAGCAGTACTTC. Protein sequence: CASSGRDSSSYEQYF. The chain recombines TRBV9 with TRBJ2-7; D is unresolved. This CDR3 has 15 amino acids. The V and J ends lost 3 bases and 1 base respectively, with 14 bases between them. CDR1 is SGDLS and CDR2 is YYNGEE in the germline V gene.

This chain links TRBV6-1 with TRBJ2-4; D unresolved. Germline loops: CDR1 MNHNS, CDR2 SASEGT. V was trimmed by 2 bases and J by 6 bases, leaving 5 bases between them. The length of the CDR3 is 12 residues. This CDR3 reads CASSESGNIQYF. The CDR3, as DNA: TGTGCCAGCAGTGAATCAGGAAACATTCAGTACTTC.

V usage is TRBV5-1 and J usage is TRBJ2-1; possible D gene TRBD1, 6 bases. Trimming pared 6 bases from V and 10 bases from J, leaving 11 bases between. Germline V CDR1 and CDR2: SGHRS, YFSETQ. The CDR3 loop spans 11 amino acids. CDR3 amino acids: CASNREGEQFF. In DNA form, the CDR3 reads TGCGCCAGCAACAGGGAAGGGGAGCAGTTCTTC.

V gene TRBV7-2 combines with J gene TRBJ2-1, with D perhaps matching TRBD2 (6 bases). From germline, CDR1 is SGHTA and CDR2 FQGNSA. The CDR3 extends over 19 amino acids. Trimming removed 2 bases from V and 0 bases from J, with 20 bases in between. DNA of the CDR3: TGTGCCAGCAGCTTACAACCTCCTAGCGCTGCAAGCTCCTACAATGAGCAGTTCTTC. It encodes CASSLQPPSAASSYNEQFF.

The genes are TRBV18 and TRBJ2-1; weak D call: TRBD1 (6 bases). V was shortened by 0 bases and J by 6 bases, with 6 bases between the two germline ends. The CDR3 runs to 13 residues. Germline assignment: CDR1 KGHSH and CDR2 LQKENI. CDR3 nucleotides: TGTGCCAGCTCACCACCACAGGGCAATGAGCAGTTCTTC. Residues: CASSPPQGNEQFF.

The chain uses TRBV19 and TRBJ1-1, with 8 bases aligning to TRBD1. Germline V gene lookup returns CDR1 LNHDA and CDR2 SQIVND (reference sequence). The CDR3 has 14 residues. The V segment lost 11 bases and the J segment 0 bases; nucleotides outside the gene matches: 8. In DNA form, the CDR3 reads TGTGCCGCTCGGACAGGGTCGTTGAACACTGAAGCTTTCTTT. It yields the protein CAARTGSLNTEAFF.

The J gene is TRBJ2-7, the V gene TRBV5-5; no firm D call. Per germline, CDR1 SGHKS and CDR2 YYEKEE (reference sequence). The CDR3 spans 11 residues. V was pared by 3 bases and J by 4 bases, with 5 bases between. The CDR3 DNA follows: TGTGCCAGCAGCTCGTCGTACGAGCAGTACTTC. This encodes CASSSSYEQYF.

The rearrangement joins TRBV4-3 to TRBJ2-2, with a possible D match to TRBD1 (6 bases). V gave up 3 bases and J gave up 7 bases, with 15 bases separating them. CDR3 length equals 15 residues. Germline CDR1 is LGHNA and CDR2 is YSLEER. This CDR3 reads CASSQLDSSGGELFF. The CDR3 nucleotides read TGCGCCAGCAGCCAGCTGGACAGTTCGGGCGGGGAGCTGTTTTTT.

The chain uses TRBV12-2 and TRBJ2-6. TRBV12-2 is a listed pseudogene. The CDR3 totals 18 residues. The CDR3 loop is CASRYTASTQSRANVLTF. The CDR3 DNA sequence: TGTGCAAGTCGCTATACGGCCTCCACACAAAGTCGGGCCAACGTCCTGACTTTC.

J is TRBJ2-5 and V is TRBV30; no reliable D call. Trimming pared 0 bases from V and 10 bases from J, leaving 9 bases between. Germline CDR1 reads GTSNPN; CDR2 reads SVGIG (reference sequence). This CDR3 contains 11 residues. The CDR3 coding sequence is TGTGCCTGGAGTGTGGTGAGTGGCCAGTACTTC. Translating gives CAWSVVSGQYF.

This chain links TRBV19 with TRBJ2-7, with 7 bases fitting TRBD2. V lost 6 bases to trimming and J lost 3 bases; unmatched junction nucleotides: 5. Germline V gene sequence: CDR1 LNHDA, CDR2 SQIVND (reference sequence). The CDR3 is 13 residues long. CDR3 bases: TGTGCCAGTAGGGGGGGGAATTTCTACGAGCAGTACTTC. Its translation: CASRGGNFYEQYF.

V gene TRBV6-6 combines with J gene TRBJ2-3; 7 bases map to TRBD2. V was clipped by 2 bases and J by 6 bases; unmatched bases: 5. The CDR3 has 14 residues. The V gene's germline CDR1 is MNHNY and CDR2 SVGAGI (reference sequence). CDR3 nucleotides: TGTGCCAGCAGTTACGTATCCGGGGGGGATACGCAGTATTTT. As protein: CASSYVSGGDTQYF.

V gene TRBV5-3 combines with J gene TRBJ2-1; the match to TRBD2 covers 9 bases. TRBV5-3 is classed as an ORF, of uncertain function. The CDR3 covers 15 residues. The J segment lost 4 bases and the V segment lost 1 base, leaving 3 bases of the junction unmatched. CDR3 bases: TGTGCCAGAAGCTTGCAGCGGGAGGCGTACAATGAGCAGTTCTTC. This encodes CARSLQREAYNEQFF.

This chain uses TRBV7-8 with TRBJ2-2, with D perhaps matching TRBD1 or TRBD2 (5 bases each). The CDR3 has 16 residues. Germline CDR1 is SGHVS and CDR2 is FQNEAQ. Trimming took off 0 bases at V and 4 bases at J, with 12 bases between the two ends. For the CDR3, the DNA is TGTGCCAGCAGCTTAGCGAGGGGTCCGGGCACCGGGGAGCTGTTTTTT. This gives the protein CASSLARGPGTGELFF. Full variable domain (rest looked up from reference TRBV7-8 and TRBJ2-2): GAGVSQSPRYKVAKRGQDVALRCDPISGHVSLFWYQQALGQGPEFLTYFQNEAQLDKSGLPSDRFFAERPEGSVSTLKIQRTQQEDSAVYLCASSLARGPGTGELFFGEGSRLTVL.

This chain connects TRBV19 to TRBJ2-1; unclear D gene. Germline V gene lookup returns CDR1 LNHDA and CDR2 SQIVND (reference sequence). The V end was cut by 7 bases, the J end by 8 bases, with 9 bases between. The CDR3 is 11 residues long. The DNA of the CDR3 is TGTGCCAGTATATTGGCCGATGAGCAGTTCTTC. Residues: CASILADEQFF. Full variable domain (remainder filled in from reference TRBV19 and TRBJ2-1): DGGITQSPKYLFRKEGQNVTLSCEQNLNHDAMYWYRQDPGQGLRLIYYSQIVNDFQKGDIAEGYSVSREKKESFPLTVTSAQKNPTAFYLCASILADEQFFGPGTRLTVL.

The gene calls are TRBV5-5 and TRBJ2-7, with 11 bases aligning to TRBD1. V lost 3 bases to trimming and J lost 4 bases; unmatched junction nucleotides: 6. The CDR3 contains 15 residues. Germline V gene data show CDR1 as SGHKS and CDR2 as YYEKEE (reference sequence). For the CDR3, the DNA is TGTGCCAGCAGCTGGGACAGGGGGTTCGGGTACGAGCAGTACTTC. Translated: CASSWDRGFGYEQYF.

The V call is TRBV6-5, the J call TRBJ2-7; 9 bases match TRBD1. The ends lost 5 bases at V and 5 bases at J; junction bases unmatched: 7. The CDR3 is 14 amino acids. CDR1 and CDR2 (germline): MNHEY, SVGAGI. This CDR3 reads CASSDPGTGNEQYF. Written as DNA, the CDR3 is TGTGCCAGCAGTGACCCCGGGACAGGGAACGAGCAGTACTTC.